The sequence of this T cell receptor beta chain was determined in a study of CD8 T cells in ankylosing spondylitis. The study's findings and limits: The authors reported significant enrichment of disease-linked clones in matched ankylosing spondylitis synovial fluid. Characteristic, it appeared, of ankylosing spondylitis blood was a TCR beta motif of about eight highly homologous variants. Disease-linked clones were found to be CD8+ and relatively rare in peripheral blood.

Quantitative 5'-RACE with molecular barcodes was used to make the TCR beta libraries. TCRdb fed the 5' RACE reads into MiXCR, producing one record per CDR3 protein. The sample lists about 400,000 distinct CDR3 sequences; 20% were seen once. To note about this clonotype: No antigen is known for it.

Germline V gene data show CDR1 as SNHLY and CDR2 as FYNNEI. CDR3 size: 15 residues. After removal of 6 bases from V and 4 bases from J, the junction contained 8 bases not matched to a gene. This clonotype was obtained from a male donor with ankylosing spondylitis or in good health (not recorded which). Sequenced sample: blood, either unsorted or a sorted T cell fraction (not recorded which). V gene TRBV2 combines with J gene TRBJ2-1; TRBD1 aligns across 8 bases. Here the CDR3 DNA reads TGTGCCAGCAGCGAACAGGGGGTGCCGTACAATGAGCAGTTCTTC. Its protein product is CASSEQGVPYNEQFF. Based on the CDR3 plus reference TRBV2 and TRBJ2-1, the full variable domain is EPEVTQTPSHQVTQMGQEVILRCVPISNHLYFYWYRQILGQKVEFLVSFYNNEISEKSEIFDDQFSVERPDGSNFTLKIRSTKLEDSAMYFCASSEQGVPYNEQFFGPGTRLTVL.